Listed below are T cell receptor beta chains from one sample, sequenced in a study of blood T cell repertoires in COVID-19. The assay was immunoSEQ multiplex PCR, and TCRdb's table has in-frame clones only and misses some. The sample contains fewer than 120,000 clones, over 75% of which appear only once. Sequences were obtained from peripheral blood. The source of these receptors is a woman older than 75 with active or convalescent COVID-19. Each CDR3 is given with its conserved first and last residue. D genes are given only for firm matches. A row's size may be missing; if present it is once, few, many or a size class.

D: TRBD1; size: .; J: TRBJ1-2; V: TRBV7-9; DNA: TGTGCCAGCAGCTTCCTGACAGGGCCCAACTATGGCTACACCTTC; CDR3: CASSFLTGPNYGYTF
D: TRBD1; size: .; J: TRBJ2-3; V: TRBV9; DNA: TGTGCCAGCAGCGTCTCGCCCGGGACAGCCACAGATACGCAGTATTTT; CDR3: CASSVSPGTATDTQYF
D: .; size: few; J: TRBJ2-1; V: TRBV19; DNA: TGTGCCAGTACACAGGGTGGATCTTATAACAATGAGCAGTTCTTC; CDR3: CASTQGGSYNNEQFF
D: .; size: .; J: TRBJ1-2; V: TRBV3-1/TRBV3-2; DNA: TGTGCCAGCAGCCCTCTGAGGGGGGGCTACACCTTC; CDR3: CASSPLRGGYTF
D: .; size: .; J: TRBJ1-2; V: TRBV6-5; DNA: TGTGCCAGCAGCCCCCTGACAGCCAGTGGCTATGGCTACACCTTC; CDR3: CASSPLTASGYGYTF
D: TRBD2; size: .; J: TRBJ2-1; V: TRBV5-1; DNA: TGCGCCAGCAGCTCCGGACTAGCCTACGATGAGCAGTTCTTC; CDR3: CASSSGLAYDEQFF
D: .; size: .; J: TRBJ2-3; V: TRBV24-1; DNA: TGTGCCACCAGTGACCCCGCGGAGGGCACAGATACGCAGTATTTT; CDR3: CATSDPAEGTDTQYF
D: .; size: .; J: TRBJ2-1; V: TRBV27; DNA: TGTGCCAGCAGTTCCTGGGGGCTGCGGTTACATGAGCAGTTCTTC; CDR3: CASSSWGLRLHEQFF
D: TRBD1; size: .; J: TRBJ1-2; V: TRBV11-2; DNA: TGTGCCAGCAGCGCGCAGGGGGCAGGGGGCTACACCTTC; CDR3: CASSAQGAGGYTF
D: .; size: .; J: TRBJ2-1; V: TRBV29-1; DNA: TGCAGCGTGGCCCTTTACAATGAGCAGTTCTTC; CDR3: CSVALYNEQFF
D: TRBD2; size: .; J: TRBJ2-1; V: TRBV11-2; DNA: TGTGCCAGCAGCTCGCTAGCGGGAGGGCTCAATGAGCAGTTCTTC; CDR3: CASSSLAGGLNEQFF
D: .; size: .; J: TRBJ1-2; V: TRBV10-3; DNA: TGTGCCATCCGCCAGGCAGGGACTAACTATGGCTACACCTTC; CDR3: CAIRQAGTNYGYTF
D: .; size: once; J: TRBJ1-3; V: TRBV2; DNA: TGTGCCAGCAGTGGGGATCCGGGGGTGGGGGACGCCATATATTTT; CDR3: CASSGDPGVGDAIYF
D: .; size: .; J: TRBJ1-5; V: TRBV15; DNA: TGTGCCACCAGCAGAGGCTCGCCTCTACGGCAGCCCCAGCATTTT; CDR3: CATSRGSPLRQPQHF
D: .; size: .; J: TRBJ2-1; V: TRBV7-3; DNA: TGTGCCAGCAGACCCACAGGGTCAGGGTACAATGAGCAGTTCTTC; CDR3: CASRPTGSGYNEQFF
D: .; size: .; J: TRBJ2-4; V: TRBV19; DNA: TGTGCCAGTAGTATTAACAGGGAAGGGAACATTCAGTACTTC; CDR3: CASSINREGNIQYF
D: TRBD1; size: few; J: TRBJ1-2; V: TRBV7-9; DNA: TGTGCCAGCCGGACAGGGGAGGACTATGGCTACACCTTC; CDR3: CASRTGEDYGYTF
D: TRBD2; size: .; J: TRBJ2-1; V: TRBV7-9; DNA: TGTGCCAGCAGCTTGGGAGCGGGAGCCTTTGGCGATGAGCAGTTCTTC; CDR3: CASSLGAGAFGDEQFF
D: .; size: .; J: TRBJ2-3; V: TRBV6-6; DNA: TGTGCCAGCAGTTTCGGGACTGGGGTGGGAGATACGCAGTATTTT; CDR3: CASSFGTGVGDTQYF
D: .; size: .; J: TRBJ2-1; V: TRBV6-1; DNA: TGTGCCAGCAGTGAAGTTGGCGGGACCTACAATGAGCAGTTCTTC; CDR3: CASSEVGGTYNEQFF
D: .; size: .; J: TRBJ2-7; V: TRBV5-6; DNA: TGTGCCAGCAGCTCAGACCCACGGGTTTCCTACGAGCAGTACTTC; CDR3: CASSSDPRVSYEQYF
D: TRBD2; size: few; J: TRBJ2-2; V: TRBV9; DNA: TGTGCCAGCAGCAAATCACCGGGACTAGCGGGAAGGAGTGCCGGGGAGCTGTTTTTT; CDR3: CASSKSPGLAGRSAGELFF
D: TRBD1; size: .; J: TRBJ2-5; V: TRBV5-1; DNA: TGCGCCAGCAGCCCGCAGGGGGCTGTGGAGACCCAGTACTTC; CDR3: CASSPQGAVETQYF
D: .; size: few; J: TRBJ1-1; V: TRBV12-3/TRBV12-4; DNA: TGTGCCAGCACTCTCCTCGGGGGGACTGAAGCTTTCTTT; CDR3: CASTLLGGTEAFF
D: .; size: .; J: TRBJ2-6; V: TRBV3-1/TRBV3-2; DNA: TGTGCCAGCAGCCCGTTATCCGGTGGGGCCAACGTCCTGACTTTC; CDR3: CASSPLSGGANVLTF
D: .; size: once; J: TRBJ2-7; V: TRBV7-9; DNA: TGTGCCAGCAGCTTAGGGGCAGGGCACTCCTACGAGCAGTACTTC; CDR3: CASSLGAGHSYEQYF
D: .; size: once; J: TRBJ1-1; V: TRBV7-2; DNA: TGTGCCAGCAGCTTAAGCTTCGGTTTCTATCAGAACACTGAAGCTTTCTTT; CDR3: CASSLSFGFYQNTEAFF
D: .; size: .; J: TRBJ1-2; V: TRBV30; DNA: TGTGCCTGGACCTTGACAGACGAATTCTATGGCTACACCTTC; CDR3: CAWTLTDEFYGYTF
D: .; size: .; J: TRBJ2-5; V: TRBV5-1; DNA: TGCGCCAGCAGCTTGGCAGGGTTCCGGCAAGAGACCCAGTACTTC; CDR3: CASSLAGFRQETQYF
D: TRBD1; size: .; J: TRBJ1-6; V: TRBV30; DNA: TGTGCCTGGAGTTTGGCAGGGGGACAATCACCCCTCCACTTT; CDR3: CAWSLAGGQSPLHF
D: .; size: .; J: TRBJ2-5; V: TRBV7-9; DNA: TGTGCCAGCAGCTTAATGGGGGCCTCGGAGACCCAGTACTTC; CDR3: CASSLMGASETQYF
D: TRBD2; size: few; J: TRBJ2-2; V: TRBV5-5; DNA: TGTGCCAGCAGCTTGGCCGGGCTAGCGGGAGAGGGCGGGGAGCTGTTTTTT; CDR3: CASSLAGLAGEGGELFF
D: TRBD1; size: few; J: TRBJ1-1; V: TRBV15; DNA: TGTGCCACCAGCAGAGGACAGGGTATGAACACTGAAGCTTTCTTT; CDR3: CATSRGQGMNTEAFF
D: .; size: .; J: TRBJ2-2; V: TRBV11-2; DNA: TGTGCCAGCAGCTTTTCGCGGGTCGGGGAGCTGTTTTTT; CDR3: CASSFSRVGELFF
D: .; size: .; J: TRBJ1-2; V: TRBV2; DNA: TGTGCCAGCAGGCCCAGGACACTCTATGGCTACACCTTC; CDR3: CASRPRTLYGYTF
D: .; size: .; J: TRBJ2-5; V: TRBV5-1; DNA: TGCGCCAGCAGCTTGGGACTCGGGACACACCAAGAGACCCAGTACTTC; CDR3: CASSLGLGTHQETQYF
D: .; size: .; J: TRBJ1-2; V: TRBV5-1; DNA: TGCGCCAGCAGCTTGGAACAACCAGTGGACTATGGCTACACCTTC; CDR3: CASSLEQPVDYGYTF
D: .; size: .; J: TRBJ2-1; V: TRBV7-2; DNA: TGTGCCAGCAGCTTATATGGCGGGACAGTTGGCAATGAGCAGTTCTTC; CDR3: CASSLYGGTVGNEQFF
D: TRBD2; size: .; J: TRBJ2-7; V: TRBV3-1/TRBV3-2; DNA: TGTGCCAGCAGCAGCGGGGTAGCGTCGTCCTACGAGCAGTACTTC; CDR3: CASSSGVASSYEQYF
D: TRBD1; size: .; J: TRBJ1-2; V: TRBV7-8; DNA: TGTGCCAGCAGCTTAGGGGGACAGGGGGCTCTTTGGTATGGCTACACCTTC; CDR3: CASSLGGQGALWYGYTF